This paragraph covers one TCR beta chain sequence. The data belong to a study of blood T cell repertoires in COVID-19. Study summary: Spain, Italy and the United States supplied samples that represented acute and convalescent COVID-19. Nucleic acid was either cDNA or gDNA, and it came from T cells, B-cell-depleted T cells, or PBMCs.

The V gene end was trimmed by 6 bases and the J gene end by 6 bases; junction bases not matched to a gene: 6. Germline-derived CDR1 and CDR2 are LNHDA and SQIVND (reference sequence). This CDR3 is 15 amino acids long. The authors' processing: The authors estimated nucleated cell counts from reference gene primer amplification. The assay was immunoSEQ multiplex PCR, and TCRdb's table has in-frame clones only and misses some. V, J and clone size are those of that table, while D and trimming were read from the DNA. The table has roughly 330,000 clones, 70% to 90% seen once; the top ten hold approximately 6.5%.

The chain uses TRBV19 and TRBJ2-1, with 12 bases lining up with TRBD2. The receptor was derived from a man between 18 and 29 years old who had recovered from COVID-19. Sequenced sample: peripheral blood. The CDR3 DNA follows: TGTGCCAGTAGCGTCGGACTAGCGGGAAGCAATGAGCAGTTCTTC. Its protein is CASSVGLAGSNEQFF. Complete variable domain (other parts from reference TRBV19 and TRBJ2-1): DGGITQSPKYLFRKEGQNVTLSCEQNLNHDAMYWYRQDPGQGLRLIYYSQIVNDFQKGDIAEGYSVSREKKESFPLTVTSAQKNPTAFYLCASSVGLAGSNEQFFGPGTRLTVL.